This T cell receptor (beta chain) was retrieved from a study of OX40 agonist ivuxolimab in advanced cancers. Details on this clone: The antigen is undetermined.

Assay: immunoSEQ multiplex PCR; the TCRdb copy retains only in-frame clones and omits some. The sample has 98,000 or so clones; 89% are singletons. The CDR3 totals 15 residues. V lost 3 bases, J lost 2 bases, and 12 bases lay in between. The germline CDR1 and CDR2 sequences are SGHTA and FQGTGA. Study-level points and caveats: The expanded peripheral T cells' antigen specificity was not determined. Clonal expansion was among the lowest in partial responders at 0.1-3.0 mg/kg, especially CD8+. Low normalized T-cell clonal expansion was additionally recorded for some nonresponders. At 0.1 to 3.0 mg/kg, clonal expansion of CD4+ and CD8+ blood T cells had occurred by week 6.

Here the sequenced sample was CD4+ or CD8+ T cells sorted from blood, taken in a trial of the OX40 agonist ivuxolimab. This chain uses TRBV7-3 with TRBJ2-3; possibly TRBD2 for D (6 bases). The sequence was obtained from an adult with an advanced solid tumor such as melanoma, head and neck, liver or kidney cancer. The CDR3 loop reads CASSLLALNTDTQYF. CDR3 bases: TGTGCCAGCAGCTTGCTAGCGCTCAACACAGATACGCAGTATTTT.